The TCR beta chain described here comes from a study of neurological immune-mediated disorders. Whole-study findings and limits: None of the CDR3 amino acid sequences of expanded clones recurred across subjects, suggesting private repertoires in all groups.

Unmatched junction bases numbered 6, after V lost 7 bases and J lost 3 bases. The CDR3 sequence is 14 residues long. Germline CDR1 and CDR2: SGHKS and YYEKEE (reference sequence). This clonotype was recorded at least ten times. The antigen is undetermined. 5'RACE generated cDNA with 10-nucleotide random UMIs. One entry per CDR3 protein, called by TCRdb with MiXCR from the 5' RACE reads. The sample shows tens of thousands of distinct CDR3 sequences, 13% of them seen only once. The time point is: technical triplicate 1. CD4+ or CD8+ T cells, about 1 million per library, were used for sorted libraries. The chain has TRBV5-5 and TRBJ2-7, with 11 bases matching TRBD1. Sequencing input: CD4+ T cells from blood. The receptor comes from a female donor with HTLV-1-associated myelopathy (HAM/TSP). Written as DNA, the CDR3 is TGTGCCAGCCGAGGACAGGGGGCGAACTACGAGCAGTACTTC. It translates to CASRGQGANYEQYF.